One and the same sample provided the 15 T cell receptor beta chains below, sequenced in a study of Graves' ophthalmopathy and Graves' hyperthyroidism. Amplification from RNA transcripts yielded the TCR beta CDR3 regions. In the first round, RT-PCR was carried out with HTBI primers, and a multiplex PCR formed the second round. TCRdb fed the multiplex PCR reads into MiXCR, producing one record per CDR3 protein. The sample holds a few hundred thousand distinct CDR3 sequences; roughly 15% are singletons and the top ten take roughly 2.4%. Sequenced sample: peripheral blood. Receptor source: an adult woman with stable Graves' hyperthyroidism.

This clonotype was detected only a few times. This sequence joins TRBV5-1 and TRBJ2-5; TRBD2 matches at 7 bases. CDR3 length: 14 amino acids. V dropped 5 bases and J dropped 1; count of bases not matched to a gene: 5. Germline assignment: CDR1 SGHRS and CDR2 YFSETQ. The CDR3 sequence: CASRGGVAQETQYF. The CDR3 nucleotides are TGCGCCAGCAGGGGGGGGGTAGCCCAAGAGACCCAGTACTTC.

This clonotype was seen repeatedly, ten times or more. The chain links TRBV25-1 to TRBJ2-4; TRBD1 aligns across 11 bases. CDR3 length equals 14 residues. Germline-derived CDR1 and CDR2 are MGHDK and SYGVNS. V shed 3 bases, J shed 5 bases, and the junction held 0 bases outside the gene matches. The CDR3 sequence: CASSEGQGENIQYF. Written as DNA, the CDR3 is TGTGCCAGCAGTGAGGGACAGGGGGAAAACATTCAGTACTTC.

In this sample, this clonotype turned up many times. This rearrangement joins TRBV19 to TRBJ2-7, with TRBD2 matching over 11 bases. This CDR3 has 18 residues. Germline CDR1 LNHDA, CDR2 SQIVND (reference sequence). Trimming removed 5 bases from V and 3 bases from J; junction bases left unmatched: 15. CDR3 amino acids: CASSPSRGSGRALYEQYF. CDR3 nucleotide sequence: TGTGCCAGTAGTCCCAGTAGAGGTAGCGGGAGGGCCCTCTACGAGCAGTACTTC. The whole variable domain, filled in from reference TRBV19 and TRBJ2-7, reads DGGITQSPKYLFRKEGQNVTLSCEQNLNHDAMYWYRQDPGQGLRLIYYSQIVNDFQKGDIAEGYSVSREKKESFPLTVTSAQKNPTAFYLCASSPSRGSGRALYEQYFGPGTRLTVT.

This clonotype was counted at least ten times. This chain links TRBV12-3 or TRBV12-4 with TRBJ1-1, with D possibly TRBD1 on 6 matching bases. Trimming pared 5 bases from V and 6 bases from J, leaving 19 bases between. The CDR3 consists of 15 residues. CDR3 protein: CASSIRTGAAAEAFF. In DNA form, the CDR3 reads TGTGCCAGCAGTATTCGTACGGGGGCGGCGGCTGAAGCTTTCTTT.

This clonotype came up many times. The V call is TRBV6-5, the J call TRBJ1-1, with no clear D. Trimming removed 0 bases at V and 0 bases at J, with 8 bases between. Germline V gives CDR1 MNHEY, CDR2 SVGAGI. The length of the CDR3 is 15 residues. The CDR3 reads CASSYSGGLNTEAFF. The CDR3 coding sequence is TGTGCCAGCAGTTACTCCGGCGGCTTGAACACTGAAGCTTTCTTT.

This clonotype has ten or more counts. The chain combines TRBV7-9 with TRBJ1-1, with D uncertain. CDR1 and CDR2 (germline): SEHNR, FQNEAQ (reference sequence). This CDR3 spans 14 amino acids. V was clipped by 7 bases and J by 1 base, with 13 bases between them. The CDR3 sequence: CASNGRRQNTEAFF. DNA of the CDR3: TGTGCCAGCAACGGGCGTCGGCAGAACACTGAAGCTTTCTTT. Full variable domain (missing parts from reference TRBV7-9 and TRBJ1-1): DTGVSQNPRHKITKRGQNVTFRCDPISEHNRLYWYRQTLGQGPEFLTYFQNEAQLEKSRLLSDRFSAERPKGSFSTLEIQRTEQGDSAMYLCASNGRRQNTEAFFGQGTRLTVV.

On this clonotype: A read error is possible here, since a much larger clone lies one base away. V gene TRBV4-2 combines with J gene TRBJ1-5, with unresolved D. CDR1 is LGHNA and CDR2 is YNFKEQ in the germline V gene. Trimming took 0 bases from V and 6 from J, leaving 9 bases between them. The CDR3 runs 14 residues. The CDR3 spells CASSQDERFQPQHF. CDR3 sequence (DNA): TGTGCCAGCAGCCAAGATGAAAGGTTTCAGCCCCAGCATTTT.

In this sample, this clonotype turned up many times. V gene TRBV2 combines with J gene TRBJ1-2, with D perhaps TRBD1 (6 bases). CDR1 and CDR2 from the germline V gene are SNHLY and FYNNEI. This CDR3 is 14 amino acids long. The V gene lost 2 bases and the J gene lost 2 bases, with 9 bases spanning the gap. CDR3 protein: CASSEQGQNYGYTF. The CDR3 coding sequence is TGTGCCAGCAGTGAACAGGGACAAAACTATGGCTACACCTTC.

Ten or more counts support this clonotype. The chain carries TRBV6-5 and TRBJ2-5; a weak D match, TRBD2 (5 bases). The CDR3 has 15 residues. The germline gives CDR1 MNHEY, CDR2 SVGAGI. The V end lost 4 bases, the J end lost 2 bases, and 14 bases lay between the germline ends. Here the CDR3 reads CASSSRRGPQETQYF. The CDR3, as DNA: TGTGCCAGCAGTTCCCGCCGGGGTCCACAAGAGACCCAGTACTTC.

V gene TRBV7-3 combines with J gene TRBJ2-3; D is uncertain. Looked up from germline, CDR1 is SGHTA and CDR2 is FQGTGA. V was pared by 4 bases and J by 1 base, with 12 bases between. The length of the CDR3 is 15 residues. CDR3 sequence: CASSSRPSGTDTQYF. Written as DNA, the CDR3 is TGTGCCAGCAGCTCCCGACCATCAGGCACAGATACGCAGTATTTT.

Ten or more counts support this clonotype. The J gene is TRBJ1-1, the V gene TRBV20-1, with a tentative D call TRBD1 (6 bases). The CDR3 is 18 amino acids. The ends were cut back, 3 bases at V and 1 base at J, with 24 bases in the middle. CDR1 and CDR2 from the germline V gene are DFQATT and SNEGSKA (reference sequence). CDR3 protein: CSARDWDLGAQKNTEAFF. CDR3 nucleotide sequence: TGCAGTGCTAGGGATTGGGATTTGGGGGCCCAGAAGAACACTGAAGCTTTCTTT.

The gene calls are TRBV3-1 and TRBJ2-5, with D tentatively TRBD2 (6 bases). From germline, CDR1 is LGHDT and CDR2 YNNKEL (reference sequence). The CDR3 totals 16 residues. Trimming took off 5 bases at V and 7 bases at J, with 23 bases between the two ends. As DNA, the CDR3 is TGTGCCAGCAGCGACGAGACTAGGGACCGACTAGGGACCCAGTACTTC. Protein: CASSDETRDRLGTQYF.

This clonotype was picked up a small number of times. This rearrangement joins TRBV20-1 to TRBJ2-5; a possible D gene is TRBD2 (6 bases). The germline V gene has CDR1 DFQATT and CDR2 SNEGSKA (reference sequence). The length of the CDR3 is 15 residues. V shed 0 bases and J shed 3 bases, with 14 bases lying between them. The CDR3 DNA is TGCAGTGCTAGAGATTGGGGCGCTAGCGAAGAGACCCAGTACTTC. It yields the protein CSARDWGASEETQYF.

In its sample, this clonotype was seen many times. The rearrangement links TRBV29-1 to TRBJ2-7; TRBD1 might be the D (6 bases). CDR3 length: 15 amino acids. Germline V gives CDR1 SQVTM, CDR2 ANQGSEA. V was trimmed by 6 bases and J by 4 bases, leaving 22 bases between them. The DNA for the CDR3 is TGCAGCGTCGAACCCCTGACAAACCAGGGGTACGAGCAGTACTTC. This codes for CSVEPLTNQGYEQYF.

The sample holds many counts of this clonotype. In DNA form, the CDR3 reads TGTGCCAGCAGTTTAAGTCTTAACACCGGGGAGCTGTTTTTT. It encodes CASSLSLNTGELFF. J is TRBJ2-2 and V is TRBV27; unclear D gene. Trimming removed 2 bases at V and 2 bases at J, with 6 bases between. The germline V gene has CDR1 MNHEY and CDR2 SMNVEV (reference sequence). The CDR3 is 14 residues long.